Below are 25 T cell receptor beta chains sequenced from a single sample in a study of blood T cell repertoires in COVID-19. Produced via immunoSEQ multiplex PCR; TCRdb's table is partial and in-frame only. The sample contains more than 150,000 clones, 90% to 95% of which appear only once. Sequenced: peripheral blood. The receptors originated from a man between 50 and 59 years old with acute or convalescent COVID-19.

The chain is built from TRBV27 and TRBJ2-7; 7 positions agree with TRBD1. The CDR3 consists of 12 residues. The germline V gene encodes CDR1 MNHEY and CDR2 SMNVEV (reference sequence). With V trimmed by 5 bases and J by 6 bases, 4 bases remained unmatched. The CDR3 sequence: CASSAPGGEQYF. CDR3 bases: TGTGCCAGCAGTGCTCCAGGGGGCGAGCAGTACTTC.

The chain uses TRBV6-5 and TRBJ2-2; 7 nucleotides agree with TRBD2. CDR3 length: 15 residues. V trimming: 6 bases; J trimming: 7 bases; junction bases outside the gene matches: 11. Per the germline V gene, CDR1 is MNHEY and CDR2 is SVGAGI. The CDR3 sequence is CASRITGGGFGELFF. CDR3 bases: TGTGCCAGCAGGATCACGGGGGGTGGATTCGGGGAGCTGTTTTTT.

The chain uses TRBV6-2 or TRBV6-3 and TRBJ1-5; D is unclear. Looked up from germline, CDR1 is MNHEY and CDR2 is SVGEGT. Trimming cost V 6 bases and J 0 bases, with 12 bases left between them. This CDR3 has 15 residues. The CDR3 is CASSLTRYSNQPQHF. In nucleotides, the CDR3 is TGTGCCAGCAGCCTGACAAGATATAGCAATCAGCCCCAGCATTTT.

The gene calls are TRBV7-2 and TRBJ2-2, with 10 nucleotides matching TRBD2. The V segment lost 5 bases and the J segment 5 bases; nucleotides outside the gene matches: 5. In germline, CDR1 is SGHTA, CDR2 FQGNSA. This CDR3 spans 15 amino acids. The CDR3 reads CASSQRSGGTGELFF. DNA for the CDR3: TGTGCCAGCAGCCAGCGTAGCGGGGGGACCGGGGAGCTGTTTTTT.

The chain recombines TRBV9 with TRBJ2-2; D ambiguous. Germline values: CDR1 SGDLS, CDR2 YYNGEE. V gave up 0 bases and J gave up 6 bases, with 15 bases separating them. The CDR3 runs 16 residues. DNA of the CDR3: TGTGCCAGCAGCGTAGGGGCCCCAAACCGCGCCGGGGAGCTGTTTTTT. Translation gives CASSVGAPNRAGELFF.

The V call is TRBV5-1, the J call TRBJ2-7; TRBD1 might be the D (5 bases). Germline CDR1 is SGHRS and CDR2 is YFSETQ. The CDR3 covers 14 residues. Trimming took off 4 bases at V and 7 bases at J, with 18 bases between the two ends. Here the CDR3 DNA reads TGCGCCAGCAGCCCCAGGGAAATCCTGGGGGAGCAGTACTTC. Translating gives CASSPREILGEQYF.

The CDR3 loop reads CASSLRGLDGEQYF. The CDR3 DNA follows: TGCGCCAGCAGCTTGAGAGGACTCGACGGCGAGCAGTACTTC. This sequence joins TRBV5-1 and TRBJ2-7, with TRBD2 as a possible D gene (5 bases). The CDR3 extends over 14 amino acids. Germline loops: CDR1 SGHRS, CDR2 YFSETQ. V shed 1 base and J shed 6 bases, with 14 bases lying between them.

This chain links TRBV3-1 (or the pseudogene TRBV3-2) with TRBJ2-5; 7 bases match TRBD2. There are 16 residues in the CDR3. The germline V gene encodes CDR1 LGHDT and CDR2 YNNKEL (reference sequence). V trimming: 4 bases; J trimming: 5 bases; junction bases outside the gene matches: 13. Here the CDR3 DNA reads TGTGCCAGCAGCCCCGGGGAGGGGATGGTCATTGAGACCCAGTACTTC. As protein: CASSPGEGMVIETQYF.

The V gene is TRBV11-2, the J gene TRBJ2-1; perhaps TRBD1 as D (6 bases). The CDR3 is 14 amino acids. Trimming took 1 base from V and 5 from J, leaving 9 bases between them. Looked up from germline, CDR1 is SGHAT and CDR2 is FQNNGV. The CDR3 DNA reads TGTGCCAGCAGCTTAGTTTCAGGGGACAATGAGCAGTTCTTC. Protein: CASSLVSGDNEQFF.

This chain uses TRBV7-2 with TRBJ1-2, with 9 bases identical to TRBD1. The CDR3 length is 13 residues. Germline CDR1 is SGHTA and CDR2 is FQGNSA. V lost 5 bases, J lost 6 bases, and 4 bases stayed unmatched. The CDR3 protein is CASSRGQGDGYTF. CDR3 sequence (DNA): TGTGCCAGCAGCCGGGGACAGGGAGATGGCTACACCTTC.

The chain couples TRBV28 to TRBJ2-2; D is ambiguous. The CDR3 length is 10 residues. CDR1 MDHEN and CDR2 SYDVKM come from the germline V gene. V was trimmed by 11 bases and J by 7 bases, leaving 8 bases between them. The CDR3 sequence: CAVGRGELFF. CDR3 coding DNA: TGTGCCGTTGGGCGCGGGGAGCTGTTTTTT.

The CDR3 is CASSAAGGPLHF. The CDR3 DNA is TGTGCCAGTAGTGCAGCCGGGGGGCCCCTCCACTTT. J is TRBJ1-6 and V is TRBV19, with D maybe TRBD1 (5 bases). V lost 5 bases to trimming and J lost 13 bases, with 12 bases between them. The length of the CDR3 is 12 residues. Germline-derived CDR1 and CDR2 are LNHDA and SQIVND (reference sequence).

V and J are TRBV19 and TRBJ1-2, with 11 positions matching TRBD1. This CDR3 region has 16 residues. The V gene end was trimmed by 5 bases and the J gene end by 4 bases; junction bases not matched to a gene: 9. Germline V lookup: CDR1 LNHDA, CDR2 SQIVND (reference sequence). The CDR3 is CASSHSDRGLVYGYTF. Written as DNA, the CDR3 is TGTGCCAGTAGTCATTCGGACAGGGGGCTCGTCTATGGCTACACCTTC. The variable domain in full, completed from reference TRBV19 and TRBJ1-2, reads DGGITQSPKYLFRKEGQNVTLSCEQNLNHDAMYWYRQDPGQGLRLIYYSQIVNDFQKGDIAEGYSVSREKKESFPLTVTSAQKNPTAFYLCASSHSDRGLVYGYTFGSGTRLTVV.

The chain links TRBV28 to TRBJ2-5; 7 nucleotides align to TRBD2. Trimming at V came to 6 bases and at J to 6 bases, leaving 10 bases not matched to a gene. This CDR3 has 14 residues. Germline assignment: CDR1 MDHEN and CDR2 SYDVKM. CDR3 bases: TGTGCCAGCAGGGGCACGGGGGGTCGGAAGACCCAGTACTTC. Translating it yields CASRGTGGRKTQYF.

This clone was seen once. The V call is TRBV28, the J call TRBJ1-2; 8 positions agree with TRBD1. V shed 4 bases, J shed 8 bases, and the junction held 0 bases outside the gene matches. The V gene's germline CDR1 is MDHEN and CDR2 SYDVKM. The CDR3 covers 11 residues. The CDR3 is CASSYRGGYTF. In DNA, the CDR3 is TGTGCCAGCAGTTACAGGGGGGGCTACACCTTC.

This clone has only one observation. The chain employs TRBV9 and TRBJ1-1, with D possibly TRBD1 on 5 matching bases. The germline V gene encodes CDR1 SGDLS and CDR2 YYNGEE. V shed 3 bases and J shed 0 bases, with 9 bases lying between them. The CDR3 covers 14 residues. The CDR3 DNA sequence: TGTGCCAGCAGCGCAGGGACTCTGAACACTGAAGCTTTCTTT. Residues: CASSAGTLNTEAFF.

The CDR3 nucleotides read TGTGCCAGCAGAGATCGGACAGGGGGCAACTATGGCTACACCTTC. As protein: CASRDRTGGNYGYTF. The chain combines TRBV28 with TRBJ1-2; TRBD1 aligns across 11 bases. J was trimmed by 2 bases and V by 6 bases; bases with no gene match: 5. The CDR3 consists of 15 residues. Germline CDR1 MDHEN, CDR2 SYDVKM.

V gene TRBV27 combines with J gene TRBJ1-5; the D gene is possibly TRBD1 (6 bases). The CDR3 is made up of 15 amino acids. V was trimmed by 6 bases and J by 4 bases, leaving 16 bases between them. The germline V gene has CDR1 MNHEY and CDR2 SMNVEV (reference sequence). CDR3 bases: TGTGCCAGCAGAAGAGGGGGTGGGGAAAATCAGCCCCAGCATTTT. Protein product: CASRRGGGENQPQHF.

The chain joins TRBV14 to TRBJ2-1, with 7 bases lining up with TRBD2. V trimming: 5 bases; J trimming: 0 bases; junction bases outside the gene matches: 7. The V gene's germline CDR1 is SGHDN and CDR2 FVKESK. CDR3 length: 16 residues. The CDR3 bases are TGTGCCAGCAGCTCACTGGGACTAAGCTCCTACAATGAGCAGTTCTTC. Its translation: CASSSLGLSSYNEQFF.

V and J are TRBV5-1 and TRBJ1-1; 9 bases agree with TRBD1. From germline, CDR1 is SGHRS and CDR2 YFSETQ. The CDR3 runs 15 residues. Losses at the gene ends were 4 bases for V and 1 base for J; bases not matched to a gene: 5. The CDR3 region has the DNA TGCGCCAGCAGCCCGCTGGGACAGGGGAACACTGAAGCTTTCTTT. This codes for CASSPLGQGNTEAFF.

CDR3 sequence reads: CASSPRQEHTGELFF. Written as DNA, the CDR3 is TGTGCCAGCAGCCCTCGACAGGAGCACACCGGGGAGCTGTTTTTT. The chain has TRBV9 and TRBJ2-2; tentative D call: TRBD1 (6 bases). Germline V CDR1 and CDR2: SGDLS, YYNGEE. The CDR3 is 15 residues long. Trimming removed 4 bases at V and 3 bases at J, with 13 bases between. Combining the CDR3 with reference TRBV9 and TRBJ2-2 gives the whole variable domain DSGVTQTPKHLITATGQRVTLRCSPRSGDLSVYWYQQSLDQGLQFLIQYYNGEERAKGNILERFSAQQFPDLHSELNLSSLELGDSALYFCASSPRQEHTGELFFGEGSRLTVL.

The gene calls are TRBV18 and TRBJ2-2; D is unclear. V gave up 3 bases and J gave up 7 bases, with 15 bases separating them. The CDR3 contains 15 residues. Germline V CDR1 and CDR2: KGHSH, LQKENI. CDR3 sequence (DNA): TGTGCCAGCTCACCCTTTTCAGGCCTGAACGGGGAGCTGTTTTTT. Its translation: CASSPFSGLNGELFF.

This clone showed up just once. The V call is TRBV9, the J call TRBJ1-2; maybe TRBD1 (6 bases). CDR1 is SGDLS and CDR2 is YYNGEE in the germline V gene. V dropped 2 bases and J dropped 6 bases, with 17 bases sitting between them. There are 15 residues in the CDR3. This chain's CDR3 is CASSVTRGGANGYTF. CDR3 DNA sequence: TGTGCCAGCAGCGTCACCCGAGGGGGGGCCAATGGCTACACCTTC.

This clone appeared once. The chain carries TRBV6-5 and TRBJ2-7; perhaps TRBD1 as D (5 bases). Per germline, CDR1 MNHEY and CDR2 SVGAGI. The CDR3 runs to 14 residues. Between the trimmed V and J ends, which lost 0 bases and 2 bases, there was a span of 8 bases. CDR3 in DNA: TGTGCCAGCAGTTACTCGGCAGGGACCTACGAGCAGTACGTC. Translated: CASSYSAGTYEQYV.

The chain carries TRBV5-4 and TRBJ2-3; 7 bases map to TRBD1. Germline loops: CDR1 SGHNT, CDR2 YYREEE (reference sequence). The CDR3 contains 14 residues. V shed 4 bases, J shed 2 bases, and the junction held 4 bases outside the gene matches. For the CDR3, the DNA is TGTGCCAGCAGCGCCGGGACAGACACAGATACGCAGTATTTT. Protein product: CASSAGTDTDTQYF.